The TCR beta chain under discussion was sequenced for a study of vaccination and CD4 T cells after COVID-19. Study context: Overlapping spike pools from SARS-CoV-2 and HCoV-NL63, HCoV-OC43 and HCoV-229E served as culture stimuli.

The CDR3 extends over 15 amino acids. Germline V gene lookup returns CDR1 SNHLY and CDR2 FYNNEI. V lost 2 bases, J lost 4 bases, and 2 bases stayed unmatched. Treatment described: roughly 11-day PBMC culture with coronavirus spike peptide pools or control peptides (ViraFEST assay). Cultured CD4+ T-cell DNA underwent Oncomine TCR Beta short-read sequencing. Each CDR3 protein gets one entry after TCRdb re-called the PCR reads with MiXCR. The table lists 9,000 to 13,000 distinct CDR3 sequences, roughly 43% of them singletons. A remark on this clonotype: The target antigen is unknown.

The source material was CD4+ T cells from blood, cultured in vitro. The origin of this receptor is a human donor who had recovered from COVID-19. The chain combines TRBV2 with TRBJ2-1; the match to TRBD2 covers 10 bases. The CDR3 loop reads CASSETSGVYNEQFF. In DNA form, the CDR3 reads TGTGCCAGCAGTGAAACTAGCGGGGTGTACAATGAGCAGTTCTTC. Together with reference TRBV2 and TRBJ2-1, the CDR3 gives the full variable domain: EPEVTQTPSHQVTQMGQEVILRCVPISNHLYFYWYRQILGQKVEFLVSFYNNEISEKSEIFDDQFSVERPDGSNFTLKIRSTKLEDSAMYFCASSETSGVYNEQFFGPGTRLTVL.